Listed here are 13 T cell receptor beta chains from one sample, sequenced in a study of CD8 T cells in Susac syndrome. Random hexamers were used to reverse transcribe an amount of about 0.45 to 1 ug RNA. MiXCR, run by TCRdb on the immunoSEQ multiplex PCR reads, gives a single entry per CDR3 protein. The sample holds roughly 80,000 distinct CDR3 sequences; roughly 90% are singletons and the top ten take 0.5% to 0.6%. The sample was CD8+ T cells from PBMCs. The receptor set was obtained from a human donor with multiple sclerosis.

This chain links TRBV5-5 with TRBJ2-1; D is ambiguous. This CDR3 contains 11 residues. Germline V gene lookup returns CDR1 SGHKS and CDR2 YYEKEE (reference sequence). V was pared by 4 bases and J by 13 bases, with 12 bases between. CDR3 coding DNA: TGTGCCAGCAGCGTTTCAGGATTACAGTTCTTC. Translating gives CASSVSGLQFF.

V usage is TRBV2 and J usage is TRBJ2-5; D perhaps matches TRBD1 (6 bases). This CDR3 has 16 residues. Trimming pared 10 bases from V and 2 bases from J, leaving 23 bases between. Germline V gene sequence: CDR1 SNHLY, CDR2 FYNNEI. The CDR3 coding sequence is TGTGCCACCAGCTTTCCAGCCGGGGACATTCAAGAGACCCAGTACTTC. This sequence encodes CATSFPAGDIQETQYF.

This sequence joins TRBV12-3 or TRBV12-4 and TRBJ1-2, with 11 bases identical to TRBD1. J lost 6 bases, V lost 5 bases, and 2 bases had no gene match. The CDR3 totals 13 residues. The CDR3 DNA follows: TGTGCCAGCAGTGGGACAGGGGGAGATGGCTACACCTTC. This gives the protein CASSGTGGDGYTF.

The chain joins TRBV27 to TRBJ2-6; 11 positions agree with TRBD2. The CDR3 is 18 amino acids. CDR1 MNHEY and CDR2 SMNVEV come from the germline V gene (reference sequence). The V gene end was trimmed by 5 bases and the J gene end by 0 bases; junction bases not matched to a gene: 6. DNA for the CDR3: TGTGCCAGCAGTAGAACTAGCGGGGGTTACTCTGGGGCCAACGTCCTGACTTTC. Its translation is CASSRTSGGYSGANVLTF.

The chain employs TRBV28 and TRBJ2-7; D is ambiguous. Germline loops: CDR1 MDHEN, CDR2 SYDVKM. Trimming took off 4 bases at V and 6 bases at J, with 10 bases between the two ends. The CDR3 totals 12 residues. The DNA for the CDR3 is TGTGCCAGCAGTTCTTCCCAAGGCGAGCAGTACTTC. This sequence encodes CASSSSQGEQYF.

The chain recombines TRBV19 with TRBJ1-4; TRBD1 aligns across 8 bases. CDR1 LNHDA and CDR2 SQIVND come from the germline V gene (reference sequence). The CDR3 totals 15 residues. V shed 9 bases and J 4 bases; nucleotides not matched to a gene: 10. CDR3 nucleotides: TGTGCCAGCGACCGAGGGACAGGTGATAATGAAAAACTGTTTTTT. As protein: CASDRGTGDNEKLFF.

This clonotype was counted once. The chain carries TRBV21-1 and TRBJ2-2; TRBD1, the table's D call, lacks a check against the DNA. TRBV21-1 is listed as a pseudogene. This CDR3 has 14 amino acids. CDR3 nucleotides: TGTGCCAGCAGCCCCCGGACAGGGGCCGGGGAGCTGTTTTTT. Its protein product is CASSPRTGAGELFF.

This sequence joins TRBV29-1 and TRBJ2-7, with D perhaps TRBD1 (7 bases). In germline, CDR1 is SQVTM, CDR2 ANQGSEA. The CDR3 is 16 amino acids. Deletions cut 0 bases from V and 2 bases from J, with 17 bases between. The DNA for the CDR3 is TGCAGCGTTGAAGAGGAGGGGGCGGACGGGGCCTACGAGCAGTACTTC. It translates to CSVEEEGADGAYEQYF.

V usage is TRBV30 and J usage is TRBJ2-2, with D perhaps matching TRBD2 (5 bases). The V gene lost 8 bases and the J gene lost 2 bases, with 9 bases spanning the gap. In germline, CDR1 is GTSNPN, CDR2 SVGIG (reference sequence). The CDR3 has 12 residues. The CDR3 region has the DNA TGTGCCGCCGGGGTTAACACCGGGGAGCTGTTTTTT. Its protein product is CAAGVNTGELFF. The full variable domain, its missing parts supplied by reference TRBV30 and TRBJ2-2, is SQTIHQWPATLVQPVGSPLSLECTVEGTSNPNLYWYRQAAGRGLQLLFYSVGIGQISSEVPQNLSASRPQDRQFILSSKKLLLSDSGFYLCAAGVNTGELFFGEGSRLTVL.

The CDR3 DNA is TGTGCCAGCAGTGAGGGGCCAGGGGGAATGAACACTGAAGCTTTCTTT. Translating it yields CASSEGPGGMNTEAFF. This chain links TRBV2 with TRBJ1-1, with TRBD1 identical over 7 bases. The CDR3 runs to 16 residues. With 3 bases clipped from V and 0 bases from J, the junction kept 7 bases outside the gene matches. Looked up from germline, CDR1 is SNHLY and CDR2 is FYNNEI.

This clonotype is a singleton in its sample. In DNA, the CDR3 is TGTGCCAGCAGCCTCCTTTTACAGGGGGCCTACAATGAGCAGTTCTTC. Amino acid sequence: CASSLLLQGAYNEQFF. The chain combines TRBV7-2 with TRBJ2-1; 8 bases map to TRBD1. The CDR3 is 16 residues long. V shed 5 bases, J shed 2 bases, and the junction held 8 bases outside the gene matches. CDR1 and CDR2 (germline): SGHTA, FQGNSA. Supplemented by reference TRBV7-2 and TRBJ2-1, the full variable domain reads GAGVSQSPSNKVTEKGKDVELRCDPISGHTALYWYRQSLGQGLEFLIYFQGNSAPDKSGLPSDRFSAERTGGSVSTLTIQRTQQEDSAVYLCASSLLLQGAYNEQFFGPGTRLTVL.

The V and J genes are TRBV5-4 and TRBJ1-2; 7 bases are a match to TRBD1. Germline CDR1 reads SGHNT; CDR2 reads YYREEE (reference sequence). The CDR3 consists of 14 residues. The junction had 10 bases not matched to a gene; V was cut back by 7 bases and J by 4 bases. CDR3 protein: CASGKDREFYGYTF. CDR3 nucleotide sequence: TGTGCCAGCGGCAAAGACAGGGAGTTCTATGGCTACACCTTC.

V gene TRBV6-6 combines with J gene TRBJ2-4, with 8 bases that match TRBD2. V shed 6 bases and J 0 bases; nucleotides not matched to a gene: 4. The CDR3 covers 15 residues. Germline CDR1 reads MNHNY; CDR2 reads SVGAGI (reference sequence). The DNA of the CDR3 is TGTGCCAGCAGCTTAGCGGGGCTAGCCAAAAACATTCAGTACTTC. Translation gives CASSLAGLAKNIQYF.